This entry is about one T cell receptor beta chain. The clone's antigen remains unknown. Base qualities are missing; no much larger clone stands one base away. These data belong to a study of blood T cell repertoires in COVID-19 (TCRdb year 2020). At the level of the whole study: Samples covering the acute and convalescent phases of COVID-19 were provided by collaborators in the United States, Italy and Spain. The material from the prospective study consisted of cDNA or gDNA derived from T cells, B-cell-depleted T cells, or PBMCs. Deeply sampled blood TCRbeta repertoires from subjects exposed to, actively infected with, or recovered from COVID-19 were included in the dataset. The repertoires were made available in a free public database intended to serve as a resource for research on the immune response to SARS-CoV-2. The samples were drawn from the first 160 participants of the ongoing ImmuneRACE study and from some 1,300 subjects provided by 6 global collaborators. Sample metadata almost always included a de-identified subject ID, COVID-19 status, age in years and sex. Where available, HLA class I and class II types were taken from metadata supplied by the sample provider and were not determined by assay-based typing.

TCRbeta CDR3 regions were amplified from genomic DNA using the immunoSEQ Assay, a bias-controlled multiplex PCR. As for the authors' bioinformatics: Nucleated cell counts per sample were estimated from amplification of reference gene primers within the assay. Sequence reads were collapsed and filtered to measure the absolute abundance of every unique TCRbeta CDR3 rearrangement. Productive Simpson clonality was computed per sample as the square root of Simpson's diversity index over productive rearrangements. TCRdb retrieved this table from immuneACCESS and kept in-frame rearrangements only. Not all clones are present; in checked studies, unresolved V genes account for under half, and no reason is known for the remainder. V and J calls and clone size come straight from that table; D and trimming were deduced from the DNA. The sample contains approximately 90,000 clones, roughly 88% of them found a single time. The ten largest clonotypes hold 31% of the sample.

Each collaborating institution followed its own protocols to collect whole blood in K2EDTA tubes. For TCRbeta analysis, collaborators shipped samples as frozen whole blood, isolated PBMCs, or DNA extracted from either of those sample types. Via the germline V gene (reference sequence), CDR1 is SEHNR and CDR2 FQNEAQ. There are 13 amino acids in the CDR3, from cysteine to phenylalanine inclusive. Just the 39-base CDR3 DNA is kept, in frame starting at base 1. Trimmed from V: 5 bases; trimmed from J: 5 bases; junction bases lacking a gene match: 5. The full study reports these points: Clinical and demographic metadata were provided uncurated, with the amount varying by source and participant.

The clonotype originates from a woman over 75 with active or convalescent COVID-19. The V and J genes are TRBV7-9 and TRBJ2-5; the central 7 bases match TRBD2. The sample taken for sequencing was peripheral blood. The CDR3 here reads CASSREALETQYF. The bases are TGTGCCAGCAGCCGGGAGGCTTTGGAGACCCAGTACTTC. Joined to the reference TRBV7-9 and TRBJ2-5 proteins, this CDR3 gives the full variable domain: DTGVSQNPRHKITKRGQNVTFRCDPISEHNRLYWYRQTLGQGPEFLTYFQNEAQLEKSRLLSDRFSAERPKGSFSTLEIQRTEQGDSAMYLCASSREALETQYFGPGTRLLVL.